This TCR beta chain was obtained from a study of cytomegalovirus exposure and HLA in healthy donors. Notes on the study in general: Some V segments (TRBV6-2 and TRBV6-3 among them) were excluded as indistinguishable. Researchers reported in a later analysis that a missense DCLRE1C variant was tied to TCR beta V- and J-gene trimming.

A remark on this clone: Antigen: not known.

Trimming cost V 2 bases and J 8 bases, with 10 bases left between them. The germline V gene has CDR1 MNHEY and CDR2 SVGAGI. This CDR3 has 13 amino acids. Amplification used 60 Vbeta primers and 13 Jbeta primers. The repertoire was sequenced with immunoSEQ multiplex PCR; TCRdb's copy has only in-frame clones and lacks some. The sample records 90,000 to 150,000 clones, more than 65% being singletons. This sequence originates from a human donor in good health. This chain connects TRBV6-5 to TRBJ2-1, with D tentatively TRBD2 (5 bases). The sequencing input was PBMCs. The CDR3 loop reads CASSYRGNHEQFF. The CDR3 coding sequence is TGTGCCAGCAGTTACCGGGGTAACCATGAGCAGTTCTTC.